This TCR beta chain was captured in a study of blood T cell repertoires in COVID-19. Germline CDR1 reads SGHTA; CDR2 reads FQGNSA. CDR3 size: 13 residues. V was clipped by 2 bases and J by 7 bases, with 8 bases between them. Original processing methods: For nucleated cells, counts were estimated from reference gene primer amplification. Profiled with immunoSEQ multiplex PCR; TCRdb holds only in-frame clones, not every one. V and J calls and clone size are as listed in that table; D and trimming were resolved from the DNA. The sample carries roughly 38,000 clones, about 80% recorded once. Sequencing used peripheral blood. The chain carries TRBV7-2 and TRBJ1-4; maybe TRBD1 (5 bases). This TCR came from a man between 60 and 70 years old with active COVID-19. CDR3 residues: CASSLLQGEKLFF. CDR3 in DNA: TGTGCCAGCAGCTTACTCCAGGGTGAAAAACTGTTTTTT. Together with reference TRBV7-2 and TRBJ1-4, the CDR3 gives the full variable domain: GAGVSQSPSNKVTEKGKDVELRCDPISGHTALYWYRQSLGQGLEFLIYFQGNSAPDKSGLPSDRFSAERTGGSVSTLTIQRTQQEDSAVYLCASSLLQGEKLFFGSGTQLSVL.